The 20 T cell receptor beta chains below come from one sample, sequenced in a study of CD8 T cells in Susac syndrome. With random hexamers, roughly 0.45 to 1 ug RNA was reverse transcribed. TCRdb processed the immunoSEQ multiplex PCR reads anew with MiXCR; each CDR3 protein has one entry. Counted here are about 240,000 distinct CDR3 sequences, 90% to 97% occurring once; the ten biggest clones make up 0.1%. The sample consisted of CD4+ T cells from PBMCs. Receptors were obtained from a human donor with Susac syndrome.

This rearrangement joins TRBV5-1 to TRBJ2-7; possibly TRBD1 for D (6 bases). The germline gives CDR1 SGHRS, CDR2 YFSETQ. The CDR3 runs 20 residues. V lost 6 bases, J lost 0 bases, and 31 bases lay in between. Here the CDR3 reads CASNFGQQFRTATSSYEQYF. Here the CDR3 DNA reads TGCGCCAGCAACTTCGGACAGCAGTTTCGGACAGCAACCAGCTCCTACGAGCAGTACTTC.

V is TRBV10-3 and J is TRBJ1-1; D remains unclear. V was pared by 0 bases and J by 3 bases, with 11 bases between. The germline V gene encodes CDR1 ENHRY and CDR2 SYGVKD. There are 15 residues in the CDR3. The CDR3 sequence: CAISESRRADTEAFF. CDR3 DNA: TGTGCCATCAGTGAGTCGAGGAGGGCGGACACTGAAGCTTTCTTT.

The V and J genes are TRBV12-5 and TRBJ1-2, with TRBD1 matching 7 bases. The V segment lost 5 bases and the J segment 4 bases; nucleotides outside the gene matches: 10. Germline V gives CDR1 LGHNT, CDR2 FRNRAP. The CDR3 is made up of 15 amino acids. Here the CDR3 reads CASGPGQAIGYGYTF. The DNA of the CDR3 is TGTGCTAGTGGTCCAGGACAGGCGATAGGCTATGGCTACACCTTC.

The chain couples TRBV30 to TRBJ2-1; 13 bases line up with TRBD2. Germline V CDR1 and CDR2: GTSNPN, SVGIG (reference sequence). The CDR3 runs 13 residues. Unmatched junction bases numbered 2, after V lost 4 bases and J lost 8 bases. The CDR3 protein is CAWTGLAGDEQFF. The CDR3 DNA sequence: TGTGCCTGGACCGGACTAGCGGGGGATGAGCAGTTCTTC.

The V gene is TRBV2, the J gene TRBJ2-1; 8 bases line up with TRBD2. CDR3 length equals 15 residues. After removal of 8 bases from V and 0 bases from J, the junction contained 6 bases not matched to a gene. Germline V CDR1 and CDR2: SNHLY, FYNNEI. CDR3 sequence reads: CASHQRGSSYNEQFF. Here the CDR3 DNA reads TGTGCCAGCCACCAGCGGGGGAGCTCCTACAATGAGCAGTTCTTC.

The chain has TRBV4-1 and TRBJ2-5, with D hard to call. Trimming took 1 base from V and 3 from J, leaving 24 bases between them. CDR3 length: 19 residues. Germline CDR1 and CDR2: MGHRA and YSYEKL. The CDR3: CASSQAASNGWSPKETQYF. CDR3 nucleotide sequence: TGCGCCAGCAGCCAAGCGGCCTCTAATGGGTGGTCCCCCAAAGAGACCCAGTACTTC.

The chain is built from TRBV15 and TRBJ2-3, with D uncertain. Looked up from germline, CDR1 is LNHNV and CDR2 is YYDKDF (reference sequence). The CDR3 length is 14 residues. Trimming removed 1 base from V and 0 bases from J, with 5 bases in between. The CDR3 loop is CATSRATSTDTQYF. CDR3 bases: TGTGCCACCAGCAGAGCAACTAGCACAGATACGCAGTATTTT.

This chain joins TRBV10-3 and TRBJ1-2, with D tentatively TRBD1 (5 bases). Germline CDR1 reads ENHRY; CDR2 reads SYGVKD. This CDR3 has 15 amino acids. The V end was cut by 4 bases, the J end by 8 bases, with 20 bases between. The CDR3 bases are TGTGCCATCAGTGGGGGGACGCCCGGTCCAAACGGCTACACCTTC. It yields the protein CAISGGTPGPNGYTF.

The chain couples TRBV20-1 to TRBJ2-1; D perhaps matches TRBD2 (6 bases). The CDR3 is made up of 15 amino acids. Germline V gene data show CDR1 as DFQATT and CDR2 as SNEGSKA (reference sequence). V lost 6 bases, J lost 2 bases, and 17 bases lay in between. The CDR3 protein is CSAQPPGDAYNEQFF. The DNA of the CDR3 is TGCAGTGCCCAGCCCCCGGGAGATGCCTACAATGAGCAGTTCTTC.

V gene TRBV30 combines with J gene TRBJ1-5; no firm D call. Germline V CDR1 and CDR2: GTSNPN, SVGIG (reference sequence). V lost 1 base to trimming and J lost 5 bases, with 12 bases between them. This CDR3 contains 14 residues. CDR3 in amino acids: CAWSADLGYQPQHF. CDR3 DNA: TGTGCCTGGAGTGCGGACCTAGGGTATCAGCCCCAGCATTTT.

V is TRBV11-3 and J is TRBJ2-5; perhaps TRBD2 as D (7 bases). The germline V and J ends were trimmed by 5 bases and 7 bases, with 23 bases remaining between them. CDR3 length: 16 amino acids. CDR1 is SGHNT and CDR2 is YENEEA in the germline V gene. CDR3 nucleotides: TGTGCCAGCAGCCCCCCAGGCGGGGGCCTGGGGGGGACCCAGTACTTC. Translation gives CASSPPGGGLGGTQYF.

On this clonotype: The junction does not match germline at one end; this may be a read error. J is TRBJ2-5 and V is TRBV7-7; weak D call: TRBD1 (5 bases). The CDR3 is made up of 13 amino acids. Germline CDR1 SSHAT, CDR2 FNYEAQ (reference sequence). CDR3 loop: CASSSGYQETQYF. CDR3 sequence (DNA): TGTGCTAGCAGCTCAGGGTACCAAGAGACCCAGTACTTC.

The CDR3 sequence: CSAQPGKNTEAFF. For the CDR3, the DNA is TGCAGCGCCCAGCCGGGTAAGAACACTGAAGCTTTCTTT. V and J are TRBV29-1 and TRBJ1-1, with D hard to call. CDR3 length equals 13 residues. V was clipped by 7 bases and J by 1 base, with 13 bases between them. Germline V gene sequence: CDR1 SQVTM, CDR2 ANQGSEA.

The chain recombines TRBV4-1 with TRBJ2-7; 7 nucleotides agree with TRBD1. From germline, CDR1 is MGHRA and CDR2 YSYEKL. Trimming at V came to 3 bases and at J to 1 base, leaving 6 bases not matched to a gene. CDR3 length equals 15 residues. The CDR3 spells CASSHSTGSSYEQYF. Written as DNA, the CDR3 is TGCGCCAGCAGCCACTCGACAGGGTCATCCTACGAGCAGTACTTC.

This sequence joins TRBV15 and TRBJ1-1, with D tentatively TRBD1 (5 bases). This CDR3 has 16 amino acids. V was trimmed by 0 bases and J by 5 bases, leaving 16 bases between them. The V gene's germline CDR1 is LNHNV and CDR2 YYDKDF (reference sequence). The CDR3 sequence: CATSRDLAGLGTEAFF. As DNA, the CDR3 is TGTGCCACCAGCAGAGATCTGGCAGGGTTGGGAACTGAAGCTTTCTTT.

This clonotype appeared a few times. The rearrangement uses TRBV14 and TRBJ2-6; no clear D. The CDR3 contains 13 residues. The V end lost 2 bases, the J end lost 2 bases, and 1 base lay between the germline ends. Germline assignment: CDR1 SGHDN and CDR2 FVKESK. The CDR3 nucleotides are TGTGCCAGCAGCCAAACTGGGGCCAACGTCCTGACTTTC. This sequence encodes CASSQTGANVLTF.

The chain joins TRBV30 to TRBJ2-7; 7 bases agree with TRBD1. The CDR3 contains 13 residues. Germline V gene data show CDR1 as GTSNPN and CDR2 as SVGIG (reference sequence). V shed 4 bases, J shed 5 bases, and the junction held 8 bases outside the gene matches. CDR3: CAWMNHRGNEQYF. CDR3 coding DNA: TGTGCCTGGATGAACCACAGGGGCAACGAGCAGTACTTC.

This clonotype was counted a single time. The genes are TRBV12-3 or TRBV12-4 and TRBJ2-6; D is ambiguous. The CDR3 has 17 amino acids. With 3 bases removed from V and 0 bases from J, the gap between germline ends came to 12 bases. The chain's CDR3 is CASSFGRKSSGANVLTF. The CDR3 DNA reads TGTGCCAGCAGTTTCGGGCGGAAGAGCTCTGGGGCCAACGTCCTGACTTTC.

This sequence joins TRBV28 and TRBJ1-2; TRBD1 matches at 8 bases. The CDR3 is 15 residues long. Per the germline V gene, CDR1 is MDHEN and CDR2 is SYDVKM. V was clipped by 4 bases and J by 8 bases; unmatched bases: 12. In DNA, the CDR3 is TGTGCCAGCAGTTCCCCCTTCCAGGGGGCCAGAGGCTACACCTTC. Its translation is CASSSPFQGARGYTF.

The chain couples TRBV20-1 to TRBJ2-5; 11 nucleotides line up with TRBD2. CDR3 length equals 18 residues. The V gene's germline CDR1 is DFQATT and CDR2 SNEGSKA (reference sequence). The junction had 17 bases not matched to a gene; V was cut back by 6 bases and J by 2 bases. The CDR3 sequence: CSAEGSTSGRGVQETQYF. The CDR3 DNA is TGCAGTGCCGAAGGATCAACTAGCGGGAGAGGGGTTCAAGAGACCCAGTACTTC.